This section outlines one T cell receptor (beta chain) sequence together with its context. Its antigen remains unidentified. One end of the junction is discordant with germline, which a read error may explain. The data stem from a study of tumor-infiltrating lymphocytes in primary liver carcinoma. At the level of the study: Patients were both men and women, whose ages ran from 30 to 69 years.

RNA and DNA were co-extracted from roughly 20-30 mg of unsorted bulk tissue. Germline V gene data show CDR1 as SGHAT and CDR2 as FQNNGV. CDR3 size: 15 residues. Study results and limitations: Only about 7.5-25% of top clones were detected in all five tumor regions.

With a constant-region primer, TCR beta cDNA was made from approximately 500 ng of total RNA. Researchers made the TCR beta libraries by running three nested multiplex PCR rounds with slightly modified ARM-PCR. TRBV1-TRBV30 forward primers paired with a C-beta reverse primer were used in the first two PCR rounds, which ran approximately 11 cycles each. One entry per CDR3 protein, called by TCRdb with MiXCR from the multiplex PCR reads. The sample yields under 110,000 distinct CDR3 sequences, around 73% seen once. The TCR originated in a woman aged 55-69 years with primary liver carcinoma and hepatitis B virus infection. Input material: liver tumor tissue from sampling region 2. Subset meaning: tumor region T2, inferior pole. This sequence joins TRBV11-2 and TRBJ2-3, with TRBD2 matching over 7 bases. Here the CDR3 reads CANSFGLGRTDTQYF. As DNA, the CDR3 is TGTGCCAACAGCTTCGGACTAGGACGAACAGATACACAGTATTTT.